This T cell receptor beta chain was found in a study of T-cell memory formation after mild COVID-19. Looking at the study overall: Clustering of TCRs was largely donor specific. Study results and caveats: CD4+ contracting clones were found mainly in CM and EM, and CD8+ ones in EMRA.

5'RACE primed at constant segments yielded TCR alpha and TCR beta cDNA libraries bearing sample barcodes and UMIs. TCRdb recomputed calls from the 5' RACE reads with MiXCR, one row per CDR3 protein. The repertoire holds 550,000 to 700,000 distinct CDR3 sequences, with 18% as singletons. Concerning this clonotype: Its specificity is unknown.

Per germline, CDR1 LNHNV and CDR2 YYDKDF (reference sequence). Between the trimmed V and J ends, which lost 2 bases and 8 bases, there was a span of 15 bases. This CDR3 has 15 residues. J is TRBJ2-2 and V is TRBV15; weak D call: TRBD2 (6 bases). Material: PBMCs or a T cell subset sorted from them (not recorded which). This clonotype originated in an adult woman who had mild COVID-19 (a few samples of this study predate the infection). Cell type and time point are not known. The chain's CDR3 is CATSRSRGLSGELFF. The CDR3 DNA reads TGTGCCACCAGCAGATCTCGGGGGTTATCGGGGGAGCTGTTTTTT.